This T cell receptor beta chain was sequenced in a study of long-term antiretroviral therapy in people with HIV. The study's findings and limits: Missing from the dataset were any data on ART adherence, viral resistance or therapy changes.

Germline CDR1 reads SEHNR; CDR2 reads FQNEAQ (reference sequence). V gave up 10 bases and J gave up 0 bases; unmatched junction bases: 16. CDR3 size: 17 residues. Sequencing relied on immunoSEQ assay v3.0, run at survey level. The table came from immunoSEQ multiplex PCR; TCRdb's copy has only in-frame clones and leaves some out. Counted here are 20,000 or so clones, 76% occurring once; the ten biggest clones make up 14%. With respect to this clone: The antigen is not known.

The rearrangement joins TRBV7-9 to TRBJ1-2; 8 bases are shared with TRBD1. This material consisted of unsorted PBMCs, taken 0.5 years before starting antiretroviral therapy. This receptor was identified in a woman aged 50 to 60 with HIV. DNA for the CDR3: TGTGCCACCACAGATGCGGACAGGGAGTCTTCTAACTATGGCTACACCTTC. Amino acids: CATTDADRESSNYGYTF. Using reference TRBV7-9 and TRBJ1-2 for the parts outside the CDR3, the full variable domain is DTGVSQNPRHKITKRGQNVTFRCDPISEHNRLYWYRQTLGQGPEFLTYFQNEAQLEKSRLLSDRFSAERPKGSFSTLEIQRTEQGDSAMYLCATTDADRESSNYGYTFGSGTRLTVV.